A selection of T cell receptor beta chains follows, all from one sample in a study of T-cell memory formation after mild COVID-19. TCRdb re-analysed the 5' RACE reads in MiXCR, keeping a single row per CDR3 protein. The sample has some 320,000 distinct CDR3 sequences, 15% seen once. Sequenced sample: PBMCs or a T cell subset sorted from them (not recorded which). These receptor sequences come from a man between 18 and 29 years old who had mild COVID-19 (a few samples of this study predate the infection). Cell type and time point are not known. Both conserved end residues are part of each CDR3. Each record gives: D gene, V gene, clone size, J gene, CDR3 DNA, CDR3 protein. D genes are given only for firm matches. Size values are once, few and many counts, or a class for expanded clones, and some rows have none.

D: TRBD1; V: TRBV5-4; size: -; J: TRBJ2-7; DNA: TGTGCCAGCAACCGGACAGGGACCTACGAGCAGTACTTC; CDR3: CASNRTGTYEQYF
D: -; V: TRBV6-2/TRBV6-3; size: -; J: TRBJ1-5; DNA: TGTGCCTCCCGAGGGGACTACAATCAGCCCCAGCATTTT; CDR3: CASRGDYNQPQHF
D: TRBD2; V: TRBV20-1; size: -; J: TRBJ2-3; DNA: TGCAGTGCTAGATCATTACGGACTAGCGGGGGGTCCAGGGATACGCAGTATTTT; CDR3: CSARSLRTSGGSRDTQYF
D: -; V: TRBV7-9; size: -; J: TRBJ2-3; DNA: TGTGCCAGCAGACCTCAAGCTGCTAACACAGATACGCAGTATTTT; CDR3: CASRPQAANTDTQYF
D: TRBD1; V: TRBV20-1; size: many; J: TRBJ2-3; DNA: TGCAGTGCTTGGACGGGACAGACCGGCGGTCTCGCCGTGTTGAGCACAGATACGCAGTATTTT; CDR3: CSAWTGQTGGLAVLSTDTQYF
D: -; V: TRBV18; size: -; J: TRBJ1-1; DNA: TGTGCCAGCTCACCCCTGAGGCAGGGTGAAGCTTTCTTT; CDR3: CASSPLRQGEAFF
D: -; V: TRBV12-3/TRBV12-4; size: -; J: TRBJ1-1; DNA: TGTGCCAGCAGCCCCGGACTGGCGAACACTGAAGCTTTCTTT; CDR3: CASSPGLANTEAFF
D: -; V: TRBV7-2; size: few; J: TRBJ2-2; DNA: TGTGCCAGCAGCTTAGCTAGTCCCAGGGCCGGCACCGGGGAGCTGTTTTTT; CDR3: CASSLASPRAGTGELFF
D: -; V: TRBV11-3; size: -; J: TRBJ2-1; DNA: TGTGCCAGCAGCCACACCCACAATGAGCAGTTCTTC; CDR3: CASSHTHNEQFF
D: TRBD2; V: TRBV4-3; size: few; J: TRBJ2-1; DNA: TGCGCCAGCAGCCAAGATGCGCGGGGGGGATACTACAATGAGCAGTTCTTC; CDR3: CASSQDARGGYYNEQFF
D: TRBD2; V: TRBV4-1; size: many; J: TRBJ2-3; DNA: TGCGCCAGCAGCCGCGGACTAGCGGGGATCCCACTCACAGATACGCAGTATTTT; CDR3: CASSRGLAGIPLTDTQYF
D: TRBD1; V: TRBV15; size: few; J: TRBJ1-5; DNA: TGTGCCACGGAGGGACAGGGGTCGAATCAGCCCCAGCATTTT; CDR3: CATEGQGSNQPQHF
D: -; V: TRBV5-1; size: many; J: TRBJ2-6; DNA: TGCGCCAGCAGCTCTTGGGGCGGCTCTGGGGCCAACGTCCTGACTTTC; CDR3: CASSSWGGSGANVLTF
D: -; V: TRBV3-1; size: -; J: TRBJ2-2; DNA: TGTGCCAGCAGCCCCCGGCCGGGGAACGGGGAGCTGTTTTTT; CDR3: CASSPRPGNGELFF
D: TRBD1; V: TRBV5-6; size: -; J: TRBJ2-7; DNA: TGTGCCAGCAGCCTCGGGACAGGACTTACCATCTACGAGCAGTACTTC; CDR3: CASSLGTGLTIYEQYF
D: TRBD1; V: TRBV9; size: many; J: TRBJ2-2; DNA: TGTGCCAGCAGCCCCCAGGGGGCAACCGGGGAGCTGTTTTTT; CDR3: CASSPQGATGELFF
D: TRBD1; V: TRBV28; size: -; J: TRBJ2-1; DNA: TGTGCCAGCAGTCCGGGACAGCGTTTACTCAATGAGCAGTTCTTC; CDR3: CASSPGQRLLNEQFF
D: -; V: TRBV5-1; size: few; J: TRBJ1-6; DNA: TGCGCCAGCAGCCCGGGAGGGACGGATAATTCACCCCTCCACTTT; CDR3: CASSPGGTDNSPLHF
D: -; V: TRBV6-5; size: many; J: TRBJ2-5; DNA: TGTGCCAGCAGACAGGGAGAGACCCAGTACTTC; CDR3: CASRQGETQYF
D: -; V: TRBV6-5; size: -; J: TRBJ1-2; DNA: TGTGCCAGCAGTTACTCTGAGGTAGATGGCTACACCTTC; CDR3: CASSYSEVDGYTF
D: TRBD1; V: TRBV7-6; size: many; J: TRBJ2-7; DNA: TGTGCCAGCAGCTTAGTGTTCAGGGGGCAAAATTACGAGCAGTACTTC; CDR3: CASSLVFRGQNYEQYF
D: TRBD1; V: TRBV4-1; size: -; J: TRBJ2-4; DNA: TGCGCCAGCAGCTCCGGGACAGACCTCGGAATTCAGTACTTC; CDR3: CASSSGTDLGIQYF
D: -; V: TRBV24-1; size: many; J: TRBJ2-4; DNA: TGTGCCACCATCTTCCTCCAAACCCCGGGACCACTAGCCAAAAACATTCAGTACTTC; CDR3: CATIFLQTPGPLAKNIQYF
D: TRBD1; V: TRBV3-1; size: -; J: TRBJ2-7; DNA: TGTGCCAGCAGCCCGCCGGGACAGGAAGACGAGCAGTACTTC; CDR3: CASSPPGQEDEQYF
D: TRBD2; V: TRBV7-9; size: -; J: TRBJ2-5; DNA: TGTGCCAGCAGCTTATGGTTTCGGAGAGCGGGGGCGGACCAAGAGACCCAGTACTTC; CDR3: CASSLWFRRAGADQETQYF
D: TRBD1; V: TRBV10-2; size: -; J: TRBJ1-2; DNA: TGCGCCAGCAGTCAGGGACAGGGGGTTCCCTATGGCTACACCTTC; CDR3: CASSQGQGVPYGYTF
D: TRBD1; V: TRBV7-2; size: -; J: TRBJ1-1; DNA: TGTGCCAGCAGCTTAGTTCCCCTTGGGGGACAGACTGAAGCTTTCTTT; CDR3: CASSLVPLGGQTEAFF
D: TRBD1; V: TRBV6-5; size: -; J: TRBJ1-2; DNA: TGTGCCAGCAGTGAGACAGGGCAGGGCTACACCTTC; CDR3: CASSETGQGYTF
D: -; V: TRBV28; size: few; J: TRBJ2-7; DNA: TGTGCCAGCAGTTTAACTAGTTTCTACGAGCAGTACTTC; CDR3: CASSLTSFYEQYF
D: -; V: TRBV5-1; size: -; J: TRBJ1-2; DNA: TGCGCCAGCAGCTTATGGGGGTTGAGTGATGGCTACACCTTC; CDR3: CASSLWGLSDGYTF
D: TRBD2; V: TRBV4-2; size: many; J: TRBJ2-5; DNA: TGTGCCAGCAGTAGCGGACTAGCGGGGGGCCAAGAGACCCAGTACTTC; CDR3: CASSSGLAGGQETQYF
D: -; V: TRBV6-5; size: few; J: TRBJ1-2; DNA: TGTGCCAGCAGTAGAACAGGGCTGGAGGGCTACACCTTC; CDR3: CASSRTGLEGYTF
D: TRBD1; V: TRBV12-5; size: few; J: TRBJ1-4; DNA: TGTGCTAGTGGTTCGACAGGGGTAGACGAAAAACTGTTTTTT; CDR3: CASGSTGVDEKLFF
D: -; V: TRBV4-1; size: -; J: TRBJ2-2; DNA: TGCGCCAGCAGCCAAGATCCATACAGCAACCCCGGGGAGCTGTTTTTT; CDR3: CASSQDPYSNPGELFF
D: TRBD2; V: TRBV9; size: -; J: TRBJ2-1; DNA: TGTGCCAGCAGCGCCGGGACTAGCGGGGGGGAGCAGTTCTTC; CDR3: CASSAGTSGGEQFF
D: -; V: TRBV7-8; size: -; J: TRBJ1-1; DNA: TGTGCCAGCAGCTCACGCATTGGGGCTATCACTGAAGCTTTCTTT; CDR3: CASSSRIGAITEAFF
D: -; V: TRBV11-2; size: -; J: TRBJ2-1; DNA: TGTGCCAGCTCCGGCCCGGCGGCAGGTTCCTACAATGAGCAGTTCTTC; CDR3: CASSGPAAGSYNEQFF
D: -; V: TRBV12-3/TRBV12-4; size: -; J: TRBJ2-3; DNA: TGTGCCAGCAGTTTCGTGGGTGTCAAGCGTCTTCACACAGATACGCAGTATTTT; CDR3: CASSFVGVKRLHTDTQYF
D: -; V: TRBV10-3; size: -; J: TRBJ2-3; DNA: TGTGTCCGAGGCCAGCCCCGAGGGACAGATACGCAGTATTTT; CDR3: CVRGQPRGTDTQYF
D: -; V: TRBV11-2; size: -; J: TRBJ2-7; DNA: TGTGCCAGCAGCCCGGCGGGGGCCCTCTCCTACGAGCAGTACTTC; CDR3: CASSPAGALSYEQYF
D: -; V: TRBV4-2; size: few; J: TRBJ1-1; DNA: TGTGCCAGCAGCCAAGATATCAGGGAGACTGAAGCTTTCTTT; CDR3: CASSQDIRETEAFF
D: TRBD2; V: TRBV12-3/TRBV12-4; size: many; J: TRBJ2-5; DNA: TGTGCCAGCGGGGGGGTCCAAGAGACCCAGTACTTC; CDR3: CASGGVQETQYF
D: -; V: TRBV7-8; size: -; J: TRBJ1-6; DNA: TGTGCCAGCAGCTTAGTGACAGGATATAATTCACCCCTCCACTTT; CDR3: CASSLVTGYNSPLHF
D: -; V: TRBV4-2; size: -; J: TRBJ2-3; DNA: TGTGCCAGCAGCCAGCGACCGGGTATCCACACAGATACGCAGTATTTT; CDR3: CASSQRPGIHTDTQYF
D: -; V: TRBV7-9; size: -; J: TRBJ1-4; DNA: TGTGCCAGCAGCCCCTTAGGGGGAATAAATGAAAAACTGTTTTTT; CDR3: CASSPLGGINEKLFF
D: TRBD1; V: TRBV5-1; size: -; J: TRBJ1-3; DNA: TGCGCCAGCAGCTTGGTGGGACAGGTCTCTGGAAACACCATATATTTT; CDR3: CASSLVGQVSGNTIYF
D: -; V: TRBV5-1; size: -; J: TRBJ2-2; DNA: TGCGCCAGCAGCTTGGTGACAGATAACACCGGGGAGCTGTTTTTT; CDR3: CASSLVTDNTGELFF
D: -; V: TRBV29-1; size: few; J: TRBJ2-3; DNA: TGCAGCGTTGAAACAGACAGCACAGATACGCAGTATTTT; CDR3: CSVETDSTDTQYF
D: -; V: TRBV29-1; size: -; J: TRBJ2-2; DNA: TGCAGCGTAGCCACAGGGACCGGGGAGCTGTTTTTT; CDR3: CSVATGTGELFF
D: TRBD1; V: TRBV27; size: -; J: TRBJ2-5; DNA: TGTGCCAGCAGTTTTCGGCAGGGGGCTTGGGAGACCCAGTACTTC; CDR3: CASSFRQGAWETQYF
D: -; V: TRBV7-6; size: few; J: TRBJ2-5; DNA: TGTGCCAGCAGCTTGTTTATAGAGACCCAGTACTTC; CDR3: CASSLFIETQYF
D: -; V: TRBV6-5; size: -; J: TRBJ2-7; DNA: TGTGCCAGCAGACTCAACCAGGGAGCCGGGCAGTACTTC; CDR3: CASRLNQGAGQYF
D: -; V: TRBV20-1; size: -; J: TRBJ2-7; DNA: TGCAGTGCCACGCGGCCGGGGTTCTCCTACGAGCAGTACTTC; CDR3: CSATRPGFSYEQYF
D: -; V: TRBV7-2; size: many; J: TRBJ2-2; DNA: TGTGCCAGCAGCTCGCAACCTGGGGGAGCCGCCGGGGAGCTGTTTTTT; CDR3: CASSSQPGGAAGELFF
D: TRBD1; V: TRBV7-2; size: -; J: TRBJ1-3; DNA: TGTGCCAGCGGTGGACAGGGCGAAAACACCATATATTTT; CDR3: CASGGQGENTIYF
D: -; V: TRBV3-1; size: few; J: TRBJ2-5; DNA: TGTGCCAGCAACCGAGGGGCCCAAGAGACCCAGTACTTC; CDR3: CASNRGAQETQYF
D: -; V: TRBV12-3/TRBV12-4; size: few; J: TRBJ2-1; DNA: TGTGCCAGCAGGTGGGGGCGCGGCCGATACAATGAGCAGTTCTTC; CDR3: CASRWGRGRYNEQFF
D: TRBD1; V: TRBV6-1; size: -; J: TRBJ1-2; DNA: TGTGCCAGCAGCCCGGGACAGAGCTATGGCTACACCTTC; CDR3: CASSPGQSYGYTF
D: -; V: TRBV5-5; size: -; J: TRBJ1-3; DNA: TGTGCCAGCAGCGGATACTCTGGAAACACCATATATTTT; CDR3: CASSGYSGNTIYF
D: -; V: TRBV7-9; size: many; J: TRBJ2-1; DNA: TGTGCCAGCAGCGATGAGGCCCCCGAGCAGTTCTTC; CDR3: CASSDEAPEQFF